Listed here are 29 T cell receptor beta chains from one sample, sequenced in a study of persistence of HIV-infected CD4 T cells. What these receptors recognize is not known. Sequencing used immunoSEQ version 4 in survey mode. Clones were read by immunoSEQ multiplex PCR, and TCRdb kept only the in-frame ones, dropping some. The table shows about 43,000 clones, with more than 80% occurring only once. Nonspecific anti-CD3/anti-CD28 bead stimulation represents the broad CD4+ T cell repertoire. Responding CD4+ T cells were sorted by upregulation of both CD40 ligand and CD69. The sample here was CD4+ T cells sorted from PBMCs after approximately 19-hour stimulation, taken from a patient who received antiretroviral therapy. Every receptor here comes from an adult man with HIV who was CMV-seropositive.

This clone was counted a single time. The CDR3: CASSLQGFSTDTQYF. The CDR3 bases are TGTGCCAGCTCGCTTCAGGGTTTTAGCACAGATACGCAGTATTTT. This sequence joins TRBV18 and TRBJ2-3; D possibly corresponds to TRBD1 (5 bases). Deletions cut 6 bases from V and 0 bases from J, with 13 bases between. There are 15 residues in the CDR3. CDR1 and CDR2 from the germline V gene are KGHSH and LQKENI.

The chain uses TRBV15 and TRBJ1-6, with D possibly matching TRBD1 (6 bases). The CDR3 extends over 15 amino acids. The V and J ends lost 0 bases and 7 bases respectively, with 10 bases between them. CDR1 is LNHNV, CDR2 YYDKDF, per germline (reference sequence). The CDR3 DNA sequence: TGTGCCACCAGCAGAGACCCAGGGGTGAATTCACCCCTCCACTTT. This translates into CATSRDPGVNSPLHF. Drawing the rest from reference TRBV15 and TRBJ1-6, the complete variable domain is DAMVIQNPRYQVTQFGKPVTLSCSQTLNHNVMYWYQQKSSQAPKLLFHYYDKDFNNEADTPDNFQSRRPNTSFCFLDIRSPGLGDTAMYLCATSRDPGVNSPLHFGNGTRLTVT.

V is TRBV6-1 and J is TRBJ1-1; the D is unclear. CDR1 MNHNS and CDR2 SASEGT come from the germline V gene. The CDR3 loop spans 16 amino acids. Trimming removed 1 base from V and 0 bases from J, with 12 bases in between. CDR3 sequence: CASSEGERGMNTEAFF. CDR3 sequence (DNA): TGTGCCAGCAGTGAAGGGGAGAGAGGGATGAACACTGAAGCTTTCTTT.

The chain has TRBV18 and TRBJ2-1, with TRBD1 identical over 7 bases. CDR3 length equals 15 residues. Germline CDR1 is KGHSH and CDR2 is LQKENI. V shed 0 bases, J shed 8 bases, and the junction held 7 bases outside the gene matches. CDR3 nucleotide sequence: TGTGCCAGCTCACCACCGGTGAGACAGGGCGATGAGCAGTTCTTC. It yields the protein CASSPPVRQGDEQFF. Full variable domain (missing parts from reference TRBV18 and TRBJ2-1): NAGVMQNPRHLVRRRGQEARLRCSPMKGHSHVYWYRQLPEEGLKFMVYLQKENIIDESGMPKERFSAEFPKEGPSILRIQQVVRGDSAAYFCASSPPVRQGDEQFFGPGTRLTVL.

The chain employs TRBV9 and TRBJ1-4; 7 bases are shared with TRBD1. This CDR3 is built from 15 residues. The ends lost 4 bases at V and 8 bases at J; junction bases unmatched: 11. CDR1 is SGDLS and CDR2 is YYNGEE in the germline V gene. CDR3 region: CASSFQTGVSEKLFF. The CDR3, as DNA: TGTGCCAGCAGCTTTCAAACAGGGGTTTCCGAAAAACTGTTTTTT.

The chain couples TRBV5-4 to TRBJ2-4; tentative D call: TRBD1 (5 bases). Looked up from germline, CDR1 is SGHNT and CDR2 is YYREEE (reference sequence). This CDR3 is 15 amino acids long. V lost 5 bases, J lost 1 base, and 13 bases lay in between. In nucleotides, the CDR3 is TGTGCCAGCAGTTCAAAACAGGTGGCCAAAAACATTCAGTACTTC. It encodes CASSSKQVAKNIQYF. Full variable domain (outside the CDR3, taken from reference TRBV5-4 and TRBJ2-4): ETGVTQSPTHLIKTRGQQVTLRCSSQSGHNTVSWYQQALGQGPQFIFQYYREEENGRGNFPPRFSGLQFPNYSSELNVNALELDDSALYLCASSSKQVAKNIQYFGAGTRLSVL.

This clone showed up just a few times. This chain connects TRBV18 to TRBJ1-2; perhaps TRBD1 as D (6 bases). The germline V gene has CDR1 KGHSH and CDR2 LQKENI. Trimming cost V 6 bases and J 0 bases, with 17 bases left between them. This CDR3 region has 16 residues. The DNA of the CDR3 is TGTGCCAGCTCTCCTAGGGACACACAAACTAACTATGGCTACACCTTC. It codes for CASSPRDTQTNYGYTF.

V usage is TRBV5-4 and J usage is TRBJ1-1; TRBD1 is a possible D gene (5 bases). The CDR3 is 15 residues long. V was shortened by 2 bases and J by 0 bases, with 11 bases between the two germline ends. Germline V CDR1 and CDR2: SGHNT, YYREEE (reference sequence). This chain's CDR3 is CASSLEGELNTEAFF. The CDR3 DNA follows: TGTGCCAGCAGCTTAGAAGGGGAGCTGAACACTGAAGCTTTCTTT.

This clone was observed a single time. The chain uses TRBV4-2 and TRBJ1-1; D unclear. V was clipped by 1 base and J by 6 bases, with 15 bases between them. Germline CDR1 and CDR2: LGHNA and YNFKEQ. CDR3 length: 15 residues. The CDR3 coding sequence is TGTGCCAGCAGCCAAGTGGCCAGGCAAAGGGCTGAAGCTTTCTTT. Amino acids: CASSQVARQRAEAFF.

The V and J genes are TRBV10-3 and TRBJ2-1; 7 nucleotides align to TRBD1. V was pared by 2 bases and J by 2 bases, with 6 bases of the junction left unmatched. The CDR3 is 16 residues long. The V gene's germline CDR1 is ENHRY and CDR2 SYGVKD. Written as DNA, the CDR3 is TGTGCCATCAGTGAGGTCAGGGGGACCCCCTACAATGAGCAGTTCTTC. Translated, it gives CAISEVRGTPYNEQFF.

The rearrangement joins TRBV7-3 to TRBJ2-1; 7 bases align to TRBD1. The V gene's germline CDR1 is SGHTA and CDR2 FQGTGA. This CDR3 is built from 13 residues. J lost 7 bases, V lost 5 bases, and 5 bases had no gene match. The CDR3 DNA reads TGTGCCAGCAGCCTCACAGGGGAGAATGAGCAGTTCTTC. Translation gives CASSLTGENEQFF.

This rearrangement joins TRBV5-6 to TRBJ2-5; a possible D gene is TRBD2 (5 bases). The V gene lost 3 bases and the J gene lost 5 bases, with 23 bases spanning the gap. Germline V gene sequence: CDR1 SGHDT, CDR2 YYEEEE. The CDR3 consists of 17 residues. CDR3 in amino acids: CASSSIANNHKEETQYF. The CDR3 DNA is TGTGCCAGCAGCTCCATAGCGAACAACCACAAGGAGGAGACCCAGTACTTC.

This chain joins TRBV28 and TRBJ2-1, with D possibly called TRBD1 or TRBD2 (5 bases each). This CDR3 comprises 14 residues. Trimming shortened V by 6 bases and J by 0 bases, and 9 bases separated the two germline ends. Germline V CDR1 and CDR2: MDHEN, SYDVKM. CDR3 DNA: TGTGCCAGCAGGGGGGAATCCTCCTACAATGAGCAGTTCTTC. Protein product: CASRGESSYNEQFF.

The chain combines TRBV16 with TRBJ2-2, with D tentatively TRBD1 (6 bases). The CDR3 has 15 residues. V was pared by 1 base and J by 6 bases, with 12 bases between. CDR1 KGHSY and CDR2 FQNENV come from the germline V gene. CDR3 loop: CASSQFGTTPGELFF. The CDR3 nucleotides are TGTGCCAGCAGCCAATTTGGGACAACGCCCGGGGAGCTGTTTTTT.

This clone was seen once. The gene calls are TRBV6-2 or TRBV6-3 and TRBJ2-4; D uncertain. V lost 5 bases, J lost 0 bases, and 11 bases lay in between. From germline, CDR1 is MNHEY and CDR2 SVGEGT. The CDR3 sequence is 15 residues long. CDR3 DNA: TGTGCCAGCAGTCTACGATACATAGCCAAAAACATTCAGTACTTC. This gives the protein CASSLRYIAKNIQYF.

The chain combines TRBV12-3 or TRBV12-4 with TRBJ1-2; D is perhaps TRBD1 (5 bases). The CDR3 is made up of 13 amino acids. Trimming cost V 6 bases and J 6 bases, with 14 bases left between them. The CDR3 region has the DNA TGTGCCAGCAGCTTGTGGGGGTCGGATGGCTACACCTTC. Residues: CASSLWGSDGYTF.

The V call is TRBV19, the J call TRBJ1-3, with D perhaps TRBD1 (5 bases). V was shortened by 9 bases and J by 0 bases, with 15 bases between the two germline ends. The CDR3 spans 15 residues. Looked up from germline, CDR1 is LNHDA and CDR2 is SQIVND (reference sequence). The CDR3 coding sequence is TGTGCCAGCCTTGACGGGGCCTACTCTGGAAACACCATATATTTT. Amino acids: CASLDGAYSGNTIYF. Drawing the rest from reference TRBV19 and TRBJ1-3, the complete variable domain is DGGITQSPKYLFRKEGQNVTLSCEQNLNHDAMYWYRQDPGQGLRLIYYSQIVNDFQKGDIAEGYSVSREKKESFPLTVTSAQKNPTAFYLCASLDGAYSGNTIYFGEGSWLTVV.

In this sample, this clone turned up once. This CDR3 reads CASSWGGQNYGYTF. The DNA of the CDR3 is TGTGCCAGCAGTTGGGGGGGGCAAAACTATGGCTACACCTTC. The chain links TRBV27 to TRBJ1-2; TRBD1 might be the D (6 bases). The CDR3 contains 14 residues. In germline, CDR1 is MNHEY, CDR2 SMNVEV (reference sequence). V gave up 4 bases and J gave up 2 bases, with 11 bases separating them.

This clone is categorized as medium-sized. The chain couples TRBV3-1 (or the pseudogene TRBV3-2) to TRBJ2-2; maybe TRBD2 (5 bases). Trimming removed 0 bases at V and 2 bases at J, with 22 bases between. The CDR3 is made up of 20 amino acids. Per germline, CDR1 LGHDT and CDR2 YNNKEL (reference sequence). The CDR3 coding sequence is TGTGCCAGCAGCCAAGAAGTATTAAGGCGAGGGTCGGGCAACACCGGGGAGCTGTTTTTT. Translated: CASSQEVLRRGSGNTGELFF.

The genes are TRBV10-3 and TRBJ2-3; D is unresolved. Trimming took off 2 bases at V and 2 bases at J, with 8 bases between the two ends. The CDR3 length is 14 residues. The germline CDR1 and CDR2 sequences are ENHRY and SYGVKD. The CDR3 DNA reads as TGTGCCATCAGTGAGAAGGGTTACACAGATACGCAGTATTTT. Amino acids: CAISEKGYTDTQYF.

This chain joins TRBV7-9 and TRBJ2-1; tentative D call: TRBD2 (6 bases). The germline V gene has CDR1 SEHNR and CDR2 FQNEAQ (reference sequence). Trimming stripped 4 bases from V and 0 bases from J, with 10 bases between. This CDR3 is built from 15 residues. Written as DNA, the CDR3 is TGTGCCAGCAGCTCCCCGGGGGTCTCCTACAATGAGCAGTTCTTC. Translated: CASSSPGVSYNEQFF. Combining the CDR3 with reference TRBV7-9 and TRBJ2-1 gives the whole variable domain DTGVSQNPRHKITKRGQNVTFRCDPISEHNRLYWYRQTLGQGPEFLTYFQNEAQLEKSRLLSDRFSAERPKGSFSTLEIQRTEQGDSAMYLCASSSPGVSYNEQFFGPGTRLTVL.

The CDR3 sequence is CASSPRTGGPGANVLTF. In DNA, the CDR3 is TGTGCCAGCTCACCACGGACAGGGGGCCCTGGGGCCAACGTCCTGACTTTC. This chain uses TRBV18 with TRBJ2-6; 11 bases are shared with TRBD1. V was pared by 1 base and J by 2 bases, with 1 base of the junction left unmatched. The CDR3 is 17 amino acids. CDR1 is KGHSH and CDR2 is LQKENI in the germline V gene.

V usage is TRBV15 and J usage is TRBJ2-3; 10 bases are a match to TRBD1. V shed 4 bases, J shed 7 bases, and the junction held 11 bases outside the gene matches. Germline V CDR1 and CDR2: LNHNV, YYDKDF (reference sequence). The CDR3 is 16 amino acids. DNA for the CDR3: TGTGCCACCAGCACCCTGACAGGGGGCAGGGGGAATACGCAGTATTTT. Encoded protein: CATSTLTGGRGNTQYF.

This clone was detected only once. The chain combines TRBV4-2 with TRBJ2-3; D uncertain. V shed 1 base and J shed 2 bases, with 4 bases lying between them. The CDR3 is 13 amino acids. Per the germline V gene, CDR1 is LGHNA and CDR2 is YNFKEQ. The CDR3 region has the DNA TGTGCCAGCAGCCAAGGGTTCACAGATACGCAGTATTTT. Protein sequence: CASSQGFTDTQYF.

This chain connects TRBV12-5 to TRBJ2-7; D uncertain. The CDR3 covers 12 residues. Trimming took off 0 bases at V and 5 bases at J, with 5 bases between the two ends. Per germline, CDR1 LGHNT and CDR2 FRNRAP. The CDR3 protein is CASGLVWDEQYF. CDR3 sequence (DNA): TGTGCTAGTGGTTTGGTATGGGACGAGCAGTACTTC.

This CDR3 reads CASSSGGRQGNYGYTF. CDR3 sequence (DNA): TGTGCCAGTAGTTCTGGGGGGAGACAGGGGAACTATGGCTACACCTTC. The chain couples TRBV19 to TRBJ1-2; 8 bases fit TRBD1. Germline values: CDR1 LNHDA, CDR2 SQIVND (reference sequence). This CDR3 is built from 16 residues. The V and J ends lost 5 bases and 2 bases, in that order; junction bases with no gene match: 10.

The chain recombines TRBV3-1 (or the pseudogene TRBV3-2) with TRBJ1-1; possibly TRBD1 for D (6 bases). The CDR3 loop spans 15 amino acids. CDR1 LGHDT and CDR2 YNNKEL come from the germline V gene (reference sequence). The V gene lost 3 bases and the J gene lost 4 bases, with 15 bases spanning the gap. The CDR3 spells CASSQGGGRSTEAFF. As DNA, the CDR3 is TGTGCCAGCAGCCAGGGAGGGGGTCGGAGCACTGAAGCTTTCTTT.

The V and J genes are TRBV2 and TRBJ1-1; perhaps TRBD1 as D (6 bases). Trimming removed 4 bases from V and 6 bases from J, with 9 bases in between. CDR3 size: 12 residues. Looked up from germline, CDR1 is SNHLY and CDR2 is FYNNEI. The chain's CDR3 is CASSGTASEAFF. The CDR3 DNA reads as TGTGCCAGCAGTGGGACAGCATCTGAAGCTTTCTTT.

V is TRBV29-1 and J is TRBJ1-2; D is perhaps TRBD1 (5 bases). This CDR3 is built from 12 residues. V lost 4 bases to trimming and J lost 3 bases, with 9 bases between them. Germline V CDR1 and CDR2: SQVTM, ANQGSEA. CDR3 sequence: CSVGRVDYGYTF. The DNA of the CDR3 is TGCAGCGTTGGCAGGGTAGACTATGGCTACACCTTC.